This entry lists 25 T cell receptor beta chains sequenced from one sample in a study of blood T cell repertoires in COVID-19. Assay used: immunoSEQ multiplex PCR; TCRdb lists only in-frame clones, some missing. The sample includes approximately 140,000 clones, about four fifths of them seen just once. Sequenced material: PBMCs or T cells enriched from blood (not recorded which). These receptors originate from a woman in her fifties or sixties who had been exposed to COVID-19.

CDR3 region: CAMRPDGTMNTEAFF. The DNA of the CDR3 is TGTGCCATGAGGCCTGATGGCACAATGAACACTGAAGCTTTCTTT. The chain carries TRBV10-3 and TRBJ1-1; D ambiguous. The CDR3 totals 15 residues. V dropped 9 bases and J dropped 0 bases, with 17 bases sitting between them. Per the germline V gene, CDR1 is ENHRY and CDR2 is SYGVKD.

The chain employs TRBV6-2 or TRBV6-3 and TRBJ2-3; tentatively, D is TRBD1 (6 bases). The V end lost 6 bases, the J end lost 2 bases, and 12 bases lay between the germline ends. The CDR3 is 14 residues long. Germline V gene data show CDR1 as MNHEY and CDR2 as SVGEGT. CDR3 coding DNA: TGTGCCAGCAGCCGGGACACCTCCACAGATACGCAGTATTTT. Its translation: CASSRDTSTDTQYF.

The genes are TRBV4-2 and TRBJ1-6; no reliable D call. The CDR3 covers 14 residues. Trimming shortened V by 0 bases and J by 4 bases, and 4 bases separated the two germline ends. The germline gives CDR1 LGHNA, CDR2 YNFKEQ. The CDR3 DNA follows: TGTGCCAGCAGCCAAGAACTGTATAATTCACCCCTCCACTTT. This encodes CASSQELYNSPLHF.

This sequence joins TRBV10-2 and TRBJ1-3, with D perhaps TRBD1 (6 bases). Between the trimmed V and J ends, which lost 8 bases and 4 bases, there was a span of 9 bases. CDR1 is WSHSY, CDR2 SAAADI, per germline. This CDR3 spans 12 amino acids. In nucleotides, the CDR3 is TGCGCCAGCCGGGACATCGGAAACACCATATATTTT. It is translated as CASRDIGNTIYF.

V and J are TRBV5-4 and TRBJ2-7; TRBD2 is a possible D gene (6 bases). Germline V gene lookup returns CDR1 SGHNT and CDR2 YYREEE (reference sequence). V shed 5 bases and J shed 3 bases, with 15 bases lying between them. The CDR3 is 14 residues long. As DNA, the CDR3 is TGTGCCAGCAGTCCGGGGGAACTATTCTACGAGCAGTACTTC. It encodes CASSPGELFYEQYF.

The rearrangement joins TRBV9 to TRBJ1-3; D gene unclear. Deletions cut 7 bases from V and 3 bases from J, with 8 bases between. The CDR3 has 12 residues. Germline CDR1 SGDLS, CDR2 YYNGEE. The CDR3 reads CASSLFGNTIYF. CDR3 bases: TGTGCCAGCTCCCTTTTTGGAAACACCATATATTTT.

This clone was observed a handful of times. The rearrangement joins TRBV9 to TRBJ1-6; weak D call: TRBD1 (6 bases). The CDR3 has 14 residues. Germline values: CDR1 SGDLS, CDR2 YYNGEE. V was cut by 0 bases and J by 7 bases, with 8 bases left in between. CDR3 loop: CASSVGQANSPLHF. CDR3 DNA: TGTGCCAGCAGCGTAGGACAGGCCAATTCACCCCTCCACTTT.

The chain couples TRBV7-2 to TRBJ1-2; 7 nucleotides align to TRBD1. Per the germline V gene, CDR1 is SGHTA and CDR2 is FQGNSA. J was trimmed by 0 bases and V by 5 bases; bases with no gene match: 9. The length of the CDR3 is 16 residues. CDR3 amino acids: CASSRSGTASNYGYTF. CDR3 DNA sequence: TGTGCCAGCAGCAGGTCAGGGACAGCCTCTAACTATGGCTACACCTTC. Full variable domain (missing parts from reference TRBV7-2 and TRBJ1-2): GAGVSQSPSNKVTEKGKDVELRCDPISGHTALYWYRQSLGQGLEFLIYFQGNSAPDKSGLPSDRFSAERTGGSVSTLTIQRTQQEDSAVYLCASSRSGTASNYGYTFGSGTRLTVV.

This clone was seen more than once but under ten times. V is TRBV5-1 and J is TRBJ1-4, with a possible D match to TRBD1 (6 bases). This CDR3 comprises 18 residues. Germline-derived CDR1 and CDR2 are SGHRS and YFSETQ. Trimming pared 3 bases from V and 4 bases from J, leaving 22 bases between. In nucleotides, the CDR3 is TGCGCCAGCAGCTCGAAACGGTCCTCGGGACAACATAATGAAAAACTGTTTTTT. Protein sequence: CASSSKRSSGQHNEKLFF.

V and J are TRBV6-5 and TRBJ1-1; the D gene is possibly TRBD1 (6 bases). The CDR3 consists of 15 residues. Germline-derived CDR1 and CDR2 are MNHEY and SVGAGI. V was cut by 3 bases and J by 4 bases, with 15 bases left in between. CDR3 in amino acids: CASSYSGRGSTEAFF. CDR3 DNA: TGTGCCAGCAGTTATTCGGGGAGGGGGAGCACTGAAGCTTTCTTT.

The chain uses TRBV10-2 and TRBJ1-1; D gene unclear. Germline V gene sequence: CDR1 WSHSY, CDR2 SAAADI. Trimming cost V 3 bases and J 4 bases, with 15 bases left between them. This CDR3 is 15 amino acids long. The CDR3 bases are TGCGCCAGCAGTGACCCCGGGTCCTTTGGCACTGAAGCTTTCTTT. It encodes CASSDPGSFGTEAFF.

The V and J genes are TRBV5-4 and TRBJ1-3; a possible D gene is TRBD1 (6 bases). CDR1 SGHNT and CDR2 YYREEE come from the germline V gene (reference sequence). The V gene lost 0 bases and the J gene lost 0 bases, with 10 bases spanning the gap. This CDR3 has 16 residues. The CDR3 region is CASSLEGGVSGNTIYF. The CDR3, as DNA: TGTGCCAGCAGCTTGGAAGGGGGAGTCTCTGGAAACACCATATATTTT.

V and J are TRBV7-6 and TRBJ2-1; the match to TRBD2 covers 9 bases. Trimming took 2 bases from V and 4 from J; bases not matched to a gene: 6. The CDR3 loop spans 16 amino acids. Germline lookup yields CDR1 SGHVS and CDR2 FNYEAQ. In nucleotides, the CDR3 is TGTGCCAGCAGCTTATCCGCGGGAGGGAGGTACAATGAGCAGTTCTTC. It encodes CASSLSAGGRYNEQFF.

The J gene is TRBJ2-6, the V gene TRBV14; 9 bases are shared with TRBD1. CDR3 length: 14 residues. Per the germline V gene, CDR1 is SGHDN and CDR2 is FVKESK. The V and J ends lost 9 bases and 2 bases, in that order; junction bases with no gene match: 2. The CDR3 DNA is TGTGCCAGTCGGACAGGGGCTGGGGCCAACGTCCTGACTTTC. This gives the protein CASRTGAGANVLTF.

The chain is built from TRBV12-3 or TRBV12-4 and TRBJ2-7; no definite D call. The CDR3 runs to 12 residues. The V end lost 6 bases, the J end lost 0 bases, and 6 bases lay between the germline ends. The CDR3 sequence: CASSPPSYEQYF. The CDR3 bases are TGTGCCAGCAGCCCTCCCTCCTACGAGCAGTACTTC.

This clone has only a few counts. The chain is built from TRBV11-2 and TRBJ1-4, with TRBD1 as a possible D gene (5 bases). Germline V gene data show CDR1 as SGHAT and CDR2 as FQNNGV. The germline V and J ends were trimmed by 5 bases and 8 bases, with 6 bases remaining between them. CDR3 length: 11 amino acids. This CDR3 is CASSPGEKLFF. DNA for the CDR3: TGTGCCAGCAGCCCAGGGGAAAAACTGTTTTTT.

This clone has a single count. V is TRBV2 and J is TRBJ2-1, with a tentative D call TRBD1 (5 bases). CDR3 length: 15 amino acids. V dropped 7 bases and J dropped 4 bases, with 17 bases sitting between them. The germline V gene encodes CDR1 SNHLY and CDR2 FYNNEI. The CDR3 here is CASTPLGQIYNEQFF. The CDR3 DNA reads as TGTGCCAGCACCCCCCTGGGGCAGATATACAATGAGCAGTTCTTC.

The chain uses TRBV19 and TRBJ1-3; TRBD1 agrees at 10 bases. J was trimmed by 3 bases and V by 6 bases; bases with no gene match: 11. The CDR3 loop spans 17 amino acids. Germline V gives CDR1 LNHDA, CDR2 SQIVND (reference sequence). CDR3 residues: CASSTRDRGASGNTIYF. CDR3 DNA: TGTGCCAGTAGCACCCGGGACAGGGGAGCCAGTGGAAACACCATATATTTT. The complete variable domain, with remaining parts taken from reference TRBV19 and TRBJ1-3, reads DGGITQSPKYLFRKEGQNVTLSCEQNLNHDAMYWYRQDPGQGLRLIYYSQIVNDFQKGDIAEGYSVSREKKESFPLTVTSAQKNPTAFYLCASSTRDRGASGNTIYFGEGSWLTVV.

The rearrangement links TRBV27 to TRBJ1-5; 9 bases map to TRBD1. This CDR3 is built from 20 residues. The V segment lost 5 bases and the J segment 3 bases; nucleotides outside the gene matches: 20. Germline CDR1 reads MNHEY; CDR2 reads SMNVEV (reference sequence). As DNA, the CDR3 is TGTGCCAGCAGTCCCCCTCCTCCCCCGGGACAGGGCTCCCACAATCAGCCCCAGCATTTT. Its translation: CASSPPPPPGQGSHNQPQHF.

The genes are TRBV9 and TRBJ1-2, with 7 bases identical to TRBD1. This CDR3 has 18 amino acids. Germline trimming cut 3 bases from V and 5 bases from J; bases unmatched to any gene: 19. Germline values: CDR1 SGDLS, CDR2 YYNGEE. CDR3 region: CASSAQSLYRGSPYGYTF. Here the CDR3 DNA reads TGTGCCAGCAGCGCTCAAAGCCTCTACAGGGGTTCCCCTTATGGCTACACCTTC.

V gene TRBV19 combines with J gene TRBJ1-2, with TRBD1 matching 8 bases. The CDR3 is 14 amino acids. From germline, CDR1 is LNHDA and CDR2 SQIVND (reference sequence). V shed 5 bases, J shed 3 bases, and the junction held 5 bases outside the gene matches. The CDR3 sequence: CASSRVGQDYGYTF. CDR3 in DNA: TGTGCCAGTAGTCGGGTGGGACAGGACTATGGCTACACCTTC.

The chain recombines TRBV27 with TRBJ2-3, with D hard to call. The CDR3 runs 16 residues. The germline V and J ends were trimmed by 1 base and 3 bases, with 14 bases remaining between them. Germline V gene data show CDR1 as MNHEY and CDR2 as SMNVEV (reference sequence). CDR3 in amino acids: CASSLFARLRTDTQYF. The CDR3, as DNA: TGTGCCAGCAGTTTATTCGCCAGACTTAGAACAGATACGCAGTATTTT.

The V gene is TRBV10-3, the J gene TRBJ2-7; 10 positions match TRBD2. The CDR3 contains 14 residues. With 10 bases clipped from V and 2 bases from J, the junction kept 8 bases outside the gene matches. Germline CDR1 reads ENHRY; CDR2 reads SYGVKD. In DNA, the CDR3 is TGTGCCACCCGTGGACTAGCGGAGGCCTACGAGCAGTACTTC. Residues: CATRGLAEAYEQYF.

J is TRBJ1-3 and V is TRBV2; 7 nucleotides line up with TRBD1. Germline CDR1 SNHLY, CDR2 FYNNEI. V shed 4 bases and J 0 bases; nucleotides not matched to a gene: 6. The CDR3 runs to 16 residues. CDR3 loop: CASSAGQFSSGNTIYF. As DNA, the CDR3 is TGTGCCAGCAGTGCGGGACAGTTTAGCTCTGGAAACACCATATATTTT.

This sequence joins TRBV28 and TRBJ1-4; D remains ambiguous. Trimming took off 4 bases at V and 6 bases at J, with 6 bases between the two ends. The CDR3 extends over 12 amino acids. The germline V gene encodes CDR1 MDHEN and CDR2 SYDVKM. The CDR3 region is CASSSGDEKLFF. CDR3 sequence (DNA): TGTGCCAGCAGTTCCGGGGATGAAAAACTGTTTTTT.